The clone carrying this T cell receptor beta chain was counted a few times. Its antigen is as yet unknown. This sample is part of a study of T cell repertoires in cytomegalovirus infection. TCRdb recomputed calls from the reads with MiXCR, one row per CDR3 protein. In the table there are 450,000 to 550,000 distinct CDR3 sequences, under 45% of which are singletons. The germline CDR1 and CDR2 sequences are SGHVS and FNYEAQ. The CDR3 length is 13 residues. Trimming took off 5 bases at V and 6 bases at J, with 14 bases between the two ends. Material: cultured PBMCs, obtained from culture after CMV antigen stimulation. The sequence was obtained from a human donor in good health (CMV status not recorded). Some clones in this sample may be carry-over from other donors' samples. The chain combines TRBV7-6 with TRBJ2-7, with D tentatively TRBD2 (6 bases). The chain's CDR3 is CASSPRPGGEQYF. CDR3 sequence (DNA): TGTGCCAGCAGCCCCCGACCCGGGGGCGAGCAGTACTTC.